One and the same sample provided the 11 T cell receptor beta chains below, sequenced in a study of blood T cell repertoires in COVID-19. Repertoires were generated with immunoSEQ multiplex PCR, while TCRdb's copy carries only in-frame clones and drops some. The sample has 200,000 to 300,000 clones; about 82% are singletons. Sequencing was performed on PBMCs or T cells enriched from blood (not recorded which). The receptors were gathered from a woman aged 50 to 60 who had recovered from COVID-19.

The J gene is TRBJ1-1, the V gene TRBV30; D is unresolved. CDR3 length: 13 residues. The germline CDR1 and CDR2 sequences are GTSNPN and SVGIG (reference sequence). Trimming stripped 3 bases from V and 0 bases from J, with 8 bases between. CDR3 bases: TGTGCCTGGAGCGAGGGAGTGAACACTGAAGCTTTCTTT. It encodes CAWSEGVNTEAFF. The full variable domain, rest sourced from reference TRBV30 and TRBJ1-1, is SQTIHQWPATLVQPVGSPLSLECTVEGTSNPNLYWYRQAAGRGLQLLFYSVGIGQISSEVPQNLSASRPQDRQFILSSKKLLLSDSGFYLCAWSEGVNTEAFFGQGTRLTVV.

This clone was counted once. The chain carries TRBV30 and TRBJ1-5, with 7 positions matching TRBD1. The CDR3 has 13 amino acids. J was trimmed by 4 bases and V by 4 bases; bases with no gene match: 4. Germline-derived CDR1 and CDR2 are GTSNPN and SVGIG (reference sequence). DNA of the CDR3: TGTGCCTGGAACAGGGGTCTAAATCAGCCCCAGCATTTT. It yields the protein CAWNRGLNQPQHF.

The chain is built from TRBV14 and TRBJ2-7; D possibly corresponds to TRBD2 (5 bases). CDR3 length: 14 amino acids. The germline V and J ends were trimmed by 1 base and 9 bases, with 16 bases remaining between them. Germline CDR1 SGHDN, CDR2 FVKESK. The chain's CDR3 is CASSQVREPFGQYF. The CDR3 DNA reads TGTGCCAGCAGCCAAGTGAGGGAGCCGTTTGGGCAGTACTTC. Drawing the rest from reference TRBV14 and TRBJ2-7, the complete variable domain is EAGVTQFPSHSVIEKGQTVTLRCDPISGHDNLYWYRRVMGKEIKFLLHFVKESKQDESGMPNNRFLAERTGGTYSTLKVQPAELEDSGVYFCASSQVREPFGQYFGPGTRLTVT.

The V call is TRBV5-1, the J call TRBJ1-2, with TRBD1 matching 8 bases. The CDR3 contains 16 residues. J gave up 4 bases and V 3 bases, and 11 bases lay outside the gene matches. Germline V CDR1 and CDR2: SGHRS, YFSETQ. CDR3 nucleotide sequence: TGCGCCAGCAGCTATAACGGACAGGGTACGAGCTATGGCTACACCTTC. It encodes CASSYNGQGTSYGYTF.

The chain joins TRBV3-1 (or the pseudogene TRBV3-2) to TRBJ1-2; maybe TRBD1 (5 bases). Between the trimmed V and J ends, which lost 4 bases and 2 bases, there was a span of 14 bases. The CDR3 covers 15 residues. Germline assignment: CDR1 LGHDT and CDR2 YNNKEL (reference sequence). This chain's CDR3 is CASSRIQDKNYGYTF. CDR3 nucleotide sequence: TGTGCCAGCAGCCGGATTCAGGACAAAAACTATGGCTACACCTTC.

The chain recombines TRBV19 with TRBJ2-2; D not resolved. Trimming removed 9 bases at V and 6 bases at J, with 5 bases between. Germline CDR1 is LNHDA and CDR2 is SQIVND (reference sequence). This CDR3 comprises 10 residues. CDR3 coding DNA: TGTGCCAGGAGGCCCGGGGAGCTGTTTTTT. Translating it yields CARRPGELFF.

This rearrangement joins TRBV15 to TRBJ1-6; no definite D call. The CDR3 extends over 13 amino acids. Germline CDR1 reads LNHNV; CDR2 reads YYDKDF (reference sequence). V lost 0 bases to trimming and J lost 10 bases, with 7 bases between them. CDR3 region: CATSRDARSPLHF. The CDR3 nucleotides are TGTGCCACCAGCAGAGATGCACGGTCACCCCTCCACTTT.

The rearrangement joins TRBV18 to TRBJ1-2; no clear D. V gave up 0 bases and J gave up 1 base, with 9 bases separating them. This CDR3 is 15 amino acids long. Germline values: CDR1 KGHSH, CDR2 LQKENI. The CDR3 DNA sequence: TGTGCCAGCTCACCACCAGAGACTCTTAACTATGGCTACACCTTC. It codes for CASSPPETLNYGYTF.

The V gene is TRBV24-1, the J gene TRBJ1-2; 9 bases map to TRBD1. Germline trimming cut 8 bases from V and 3 bases from J; bases unmatched to any gene: 3. The length of the CDR3 is 13 residues. Looked up from germline, CDR1 is KGHDR and CDR2 is SFDVKD. CDR3 loop: CATNRQGDYGYTF. CDR3 nucleotide sequence: TGTGCCACCAACCGACAGGGGGACTATGGCTACACCTTC.

This chain joins TRBV13 and TRBJ2-7, with TRBD2 matching 10 bases. The CDR3 runs to 18 residues. With 5 bases clipped from V and 4 bases from J, the junction kept 17 bases outside the gene matches. Looked up from germline, CDR1 is PRHDT and CDR2 is FYEKMQ (reference sequence). The CDR3 DNA follows: TGTGCCAGCAGCGTTAGAGGCCTGAGTAGCGGGAGGACATACGAGCAGTACTTC. This sequence encodes CASSVRGLSSGRTYEQYF.

The chain joins TRBV7-8 to TRBJ1-5; unclear D gene. Germline loops: CDR1 SGHVS, CDR2 FQNEAQ. The V end lost 5 bases, the J end lost 3 bases, and 14 bases lay between the germline ends. The CDR3 is 15 residues long. CDR3 nucleotides: TGTGCCAGCAGCCCAGAGGAGGGATTCAATCAGCCCCAGCATTTT. As protein: CASSPEEGFNQPQHF.